Each of the 4 T cell receptor beta chains below was sequenced from the same sample in a study of cytomegalovirus exposure and HLA in healthy donors. The method was immunoSEQ multiplex PCR; TCRdb's version includes in-frame clones alone and lacks a portion of them. The sample consists of 150,000 to 200,000 clones, around 84% of them appearing once. Sequencing input: PBMCs. The receptor set was obtained from a man between 18 and 35 years old in good health and CMV-seropositive.

The V call is TRBV9, the J call TRBJ2-3, with 9 nucleotides matching TRBD2. V shed 4 bases and J 6 bases; nucleotides not matched to a gene: 12. Germline values: CDR1 SGDLS, CDR2 YYNGEE. This CDR3 is built from 16 residues. CDR3 region: CASSYSGGLLKDTQYF. DNA of the CDR3: TGTGCCAGCAGCTATAGCGGGGGCCTCCTCAAGGATACGCAGTATTTT.

This clone was seen more than once but under ten times. The chain carries TRBV27 and TRBJ1-6, with TRBD1 matching 7 bases. The CDR3 has 14 residues. V lost 2 bases to trimming and J lost 7 bases; unmatched junction nucleotides: 2. Germline V gene sequence: CDR1 MNHEY, CDR2 SMNVEV (reference sequence). CDR3 DNA sequence: TGTGCCAGCAGTTTAGGACAGGCAAATTCACCCCTCCACTTT. Translating it yields CASSLGQANSPLHF.

The chain has TRBV10-3 and TRBJ1-5, with D possibly being TRBD1 (5 bases). CDR1 and CDR2 (germline): ENHRY, SYGVKD. V lost 6 bases, J lost 3 bases, and 15 bases lay in between. This CDR3 contains 15 residues. CDR3: CAIRQGGADNQPQHF. CDR3 coding DNA: TGTGCCATCAGGCAGGGAGGGGCGGACAATCAGCCCCAGCATTTT.

This clone was seen once. V and J are TRBV7-9 and TRBJ1-2; the match to TRBD1 covers 8 bases. This CDR3 has 15 amino acids. Unmatched junction bases numbered 6, after V lost 5 bases and J lost 1 base. CDR1 and CDR2 (germline): SEHNR, FQNEAQ (reference sequence). This CDR3 is CASSPWDRLNYGYTF. The CDR3 DNA follows: TGTGCCAGCAGCCCCTGGGACAGGCTTAACTATGGCTACACCTTC.